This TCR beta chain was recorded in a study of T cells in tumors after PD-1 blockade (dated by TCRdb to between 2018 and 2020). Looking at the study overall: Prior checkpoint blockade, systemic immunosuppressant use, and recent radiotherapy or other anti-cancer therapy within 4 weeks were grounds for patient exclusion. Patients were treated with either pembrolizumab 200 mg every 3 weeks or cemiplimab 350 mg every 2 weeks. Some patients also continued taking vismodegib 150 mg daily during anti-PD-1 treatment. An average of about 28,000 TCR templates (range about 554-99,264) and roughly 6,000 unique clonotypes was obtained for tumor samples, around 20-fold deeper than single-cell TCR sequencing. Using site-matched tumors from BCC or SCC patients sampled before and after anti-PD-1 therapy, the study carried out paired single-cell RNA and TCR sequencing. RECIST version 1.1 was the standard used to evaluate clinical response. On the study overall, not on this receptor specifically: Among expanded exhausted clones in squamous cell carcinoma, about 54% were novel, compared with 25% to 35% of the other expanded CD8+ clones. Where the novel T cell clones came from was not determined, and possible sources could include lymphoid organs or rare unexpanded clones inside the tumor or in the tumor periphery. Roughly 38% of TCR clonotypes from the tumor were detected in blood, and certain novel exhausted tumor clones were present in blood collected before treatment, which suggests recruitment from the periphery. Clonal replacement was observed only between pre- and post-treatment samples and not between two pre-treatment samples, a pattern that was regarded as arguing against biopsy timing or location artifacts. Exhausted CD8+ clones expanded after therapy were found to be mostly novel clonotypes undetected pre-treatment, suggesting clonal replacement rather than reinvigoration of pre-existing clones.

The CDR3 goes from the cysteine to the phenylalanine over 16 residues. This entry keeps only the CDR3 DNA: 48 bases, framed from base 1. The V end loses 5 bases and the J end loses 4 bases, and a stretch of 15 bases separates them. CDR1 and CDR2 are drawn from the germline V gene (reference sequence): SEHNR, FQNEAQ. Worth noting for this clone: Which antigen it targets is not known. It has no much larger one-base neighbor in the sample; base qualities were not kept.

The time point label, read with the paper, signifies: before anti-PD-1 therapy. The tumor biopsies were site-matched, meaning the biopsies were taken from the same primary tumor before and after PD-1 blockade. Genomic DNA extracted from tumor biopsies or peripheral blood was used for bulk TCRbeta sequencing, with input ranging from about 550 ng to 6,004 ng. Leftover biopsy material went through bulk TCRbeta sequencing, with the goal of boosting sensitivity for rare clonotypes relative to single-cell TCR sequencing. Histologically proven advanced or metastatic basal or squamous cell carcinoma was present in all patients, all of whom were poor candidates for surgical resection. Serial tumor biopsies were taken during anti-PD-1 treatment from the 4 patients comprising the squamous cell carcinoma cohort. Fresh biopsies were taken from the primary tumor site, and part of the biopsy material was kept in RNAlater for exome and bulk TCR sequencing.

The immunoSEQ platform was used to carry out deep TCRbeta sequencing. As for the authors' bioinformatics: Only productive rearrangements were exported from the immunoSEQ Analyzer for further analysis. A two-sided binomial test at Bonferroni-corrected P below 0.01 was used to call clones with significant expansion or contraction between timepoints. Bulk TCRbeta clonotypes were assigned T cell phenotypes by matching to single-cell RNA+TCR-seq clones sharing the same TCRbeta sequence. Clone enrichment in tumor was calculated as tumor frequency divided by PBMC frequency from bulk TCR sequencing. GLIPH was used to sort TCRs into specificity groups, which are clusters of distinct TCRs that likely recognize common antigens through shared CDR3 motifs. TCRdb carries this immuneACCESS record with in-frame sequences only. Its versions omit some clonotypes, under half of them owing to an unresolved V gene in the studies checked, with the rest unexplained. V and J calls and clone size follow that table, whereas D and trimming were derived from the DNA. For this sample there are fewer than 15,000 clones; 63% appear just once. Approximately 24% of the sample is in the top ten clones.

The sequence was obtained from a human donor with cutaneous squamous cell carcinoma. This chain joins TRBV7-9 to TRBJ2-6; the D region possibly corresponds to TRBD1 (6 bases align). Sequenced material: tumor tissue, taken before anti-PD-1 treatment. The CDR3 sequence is CASSVNRATGANVLTF. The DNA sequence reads TGTGCCAGCAGCGTCAACAGGGCCACGGGGGCCAACGTCCTGACTTTC.